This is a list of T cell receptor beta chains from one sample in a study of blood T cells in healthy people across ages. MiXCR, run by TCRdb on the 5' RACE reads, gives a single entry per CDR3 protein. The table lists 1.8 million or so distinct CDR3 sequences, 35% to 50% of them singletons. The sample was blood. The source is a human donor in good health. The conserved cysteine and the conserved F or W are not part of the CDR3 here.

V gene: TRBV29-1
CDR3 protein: SVASAGDNTEAF

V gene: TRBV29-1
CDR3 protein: SVGGLGGNTEAF

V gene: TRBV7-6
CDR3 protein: ASSTHRETQY

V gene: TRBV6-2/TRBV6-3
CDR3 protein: ASNSRDRVPYEQY

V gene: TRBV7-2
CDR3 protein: ASSLRTGTAF

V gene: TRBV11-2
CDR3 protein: ASSSHGGGANEQF

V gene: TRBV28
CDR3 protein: ASKGTLRYEQY

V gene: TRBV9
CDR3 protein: ASSQVGHPSPLH

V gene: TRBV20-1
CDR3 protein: SARTGWRETQY

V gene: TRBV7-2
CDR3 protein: ASSLMTGGQTEAF

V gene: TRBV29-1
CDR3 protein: SAEGGVNEQF

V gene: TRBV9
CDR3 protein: ASSVGDHVGGEQF

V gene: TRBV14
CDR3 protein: ASSQQSGSLSYNEQF

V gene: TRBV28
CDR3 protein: ASSLWETLKLTGQPQH

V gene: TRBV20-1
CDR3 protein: SAVTGSRTQY

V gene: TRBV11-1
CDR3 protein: ASSIAARKGEQF

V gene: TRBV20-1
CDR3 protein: SAAKQRGVNTEAF

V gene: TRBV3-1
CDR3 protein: ASSPRLGTGELF

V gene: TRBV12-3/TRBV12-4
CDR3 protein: ASSLRGGSPLH

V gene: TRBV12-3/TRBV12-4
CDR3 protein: ASSSGTYEQY

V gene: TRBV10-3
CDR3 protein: ASTGRDRGYT

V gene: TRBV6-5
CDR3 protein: ASSYDYPRDQNEKLF

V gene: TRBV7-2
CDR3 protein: ASSLSWGQETQY

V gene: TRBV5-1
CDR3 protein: ASRLGQSTDTQY

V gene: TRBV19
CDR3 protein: ASRDYNYGYT

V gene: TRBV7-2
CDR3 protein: ASSLRSLAGFVDTQY

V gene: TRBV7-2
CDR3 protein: ASSLVSSGTQETQY

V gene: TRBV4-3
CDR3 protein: ASSNDRDRGLGGYT

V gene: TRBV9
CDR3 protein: ASSARTGDTGELF

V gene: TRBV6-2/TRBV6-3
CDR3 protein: ASSSRTQEQY

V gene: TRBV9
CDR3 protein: ASSRGAADYGYT

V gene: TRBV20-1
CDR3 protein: SANQGKETQY

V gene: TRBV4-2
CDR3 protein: ASSQISWRRRAEAF

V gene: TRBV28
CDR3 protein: ASTPRERYTEAF

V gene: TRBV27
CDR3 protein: ASSLYSGGGAPYGYT

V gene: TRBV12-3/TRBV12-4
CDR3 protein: ASSLVYSTEAF

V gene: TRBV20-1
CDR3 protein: SARDLQGTGTQY

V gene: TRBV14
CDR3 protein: ASSQHGVPETQY

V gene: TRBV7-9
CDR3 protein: ASSLSRLGGGRAYEQY

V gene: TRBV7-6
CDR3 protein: ASSGLANSYEQY

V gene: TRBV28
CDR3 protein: ASRGATTDTQY

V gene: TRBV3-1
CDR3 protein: ASSQRPSDSPGEGYT

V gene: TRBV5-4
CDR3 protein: ASSLDTQRGGYT

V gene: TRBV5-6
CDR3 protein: ASGRTSYNEQF

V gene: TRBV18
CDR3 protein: ASSPGSGSIHNEQF

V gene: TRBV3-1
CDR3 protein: ASSQGHHQETQY